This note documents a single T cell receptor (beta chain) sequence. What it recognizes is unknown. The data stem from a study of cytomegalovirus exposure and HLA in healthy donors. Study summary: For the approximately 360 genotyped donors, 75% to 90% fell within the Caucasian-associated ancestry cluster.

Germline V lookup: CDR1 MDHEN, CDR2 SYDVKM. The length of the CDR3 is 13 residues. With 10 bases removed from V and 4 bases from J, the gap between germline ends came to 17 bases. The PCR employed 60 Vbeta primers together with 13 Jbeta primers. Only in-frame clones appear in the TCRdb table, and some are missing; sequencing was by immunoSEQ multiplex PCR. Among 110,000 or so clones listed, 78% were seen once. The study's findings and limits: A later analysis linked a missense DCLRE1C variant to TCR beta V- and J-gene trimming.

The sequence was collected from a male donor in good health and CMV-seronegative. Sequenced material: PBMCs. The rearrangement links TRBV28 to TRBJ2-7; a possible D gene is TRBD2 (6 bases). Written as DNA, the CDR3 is TGTGCCACCCAAGACGGGGGTGGGTACGAGCAGTACTTC. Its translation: CATQDGGGYEQYF. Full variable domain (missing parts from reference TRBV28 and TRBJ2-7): DVKVTQSSRYLVKRTGEKVFLECVQDMDHENMFWYRQDPGLGLRLIYFSYDVKMKEKGDIPEGYSVSREKKERFSLILESASTNQTSMYLCATQDGGGYEQYFGPGTRLTVT.